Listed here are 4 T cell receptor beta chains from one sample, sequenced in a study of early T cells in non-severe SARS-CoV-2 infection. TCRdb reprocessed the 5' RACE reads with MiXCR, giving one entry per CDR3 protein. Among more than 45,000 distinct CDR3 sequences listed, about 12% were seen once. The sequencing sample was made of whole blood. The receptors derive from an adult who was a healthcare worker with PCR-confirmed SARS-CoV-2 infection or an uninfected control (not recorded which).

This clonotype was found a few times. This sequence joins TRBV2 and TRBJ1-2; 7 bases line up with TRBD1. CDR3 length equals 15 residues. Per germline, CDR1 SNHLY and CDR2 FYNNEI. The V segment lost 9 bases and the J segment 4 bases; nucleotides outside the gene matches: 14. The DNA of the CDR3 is TGTGCCAGGGCCCCCGGAGGGACAGACACCTATGGCTACACCTTC. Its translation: CARAPGGTDTYGYTF.

CDR3 in DNA: TGTGCCAGCAGCTTATCACGGACTAGCGGGAGTGGATTCTACAATGAGCAGTTCTTC. Translated: CASSLSRTSGSGFYNEQFF. The chain links TRBV7-9 to TRBJ2-1; TRBD2 matches 13 bases. The ends lost 2 bases at V and 3 bases at J; junction bases unmatched: 10. The CDR3 sequence is 19 residues long. Germline lookup yields CDR1 SEHNR and CDR2 FQNEAQ (reference sequence).

CDR3 sequence (DNA): TGTGCCAGCAGTTACGCCGGTGTGATCAATGAGCAGTTCTTC. It translates to CASSYAGVINEQFF. The rearrangement joins TRBV6-6 to TRBJ2-1; D remains ambiguous. CDR3 length: 14 amino acids. The V and J ends lost 2 bases and 6 bases respectively, with 11 bases between them. Germline V gives CDR1 MNHNY, CDR2 SVGAGI (reference sequence).

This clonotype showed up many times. CDR3 protein: CSARGRATDFYEQYF. The CDR3 DNA is TGCAGTGCTAGAGGCAGGGCAACGGATTTCTACGAGCAGTACTTC. V and J are TRBV20-1 and TRBJ2-7; the D gene is possibly TRBD1 (5 bases). The CDR3 runs to 15 residues. Germline CDR1 DFQATT, CDR2 SNEGSKA (reference sequence). The V end was cut by 1 base, the J end by 3 bases, with 16 bases between.